These T cell receptor beta chains were read from a single sample in a study of primary melanoma T cells and metastatic recurrence. Libraries were prepared by immunoSEQ multiplex PCR; TCRdb keeps only in-frame clonotypes and omits some of them. The sample carries some 220 clones, around 87% recorded once. Material: melanoma tumor tissue. Source of these receptors: a human donor with melanoma. Both conserved end residues are part of each CDR3. D genes are given only for firm matches. Some rows mark clone size as missing; the rest say once, few, many or name a class of expanded clone.

d_gene: NA; abundance: once; v_gene: TRBV14; j_gene: TRBJ2-7; CDR3nt: TGTGCCAGCAGCCAAATTCCCCTGTGCCGGGCGGGTGACGAGCAGTACTTT; CDR3aa: CASSQIPLCRAGDEQYF
d_gene: NA; abundance: NA; v_gene: TRBV6-8; j_gene: TRBJ1-2; CDR3nt: TGTGTCAGCAGTTACACGGGGACTGGCGGCTACACCTTC; CDR3aa: CVSSYTGTGGYTF
d_gene: NA; abundance: NA; v_gene: TRBV19; j_gene: TRBJ2-1; CDR3nt: TGTGCCAGTAGTATATTGTCACCGGATAGCTCCTACAATGAGCAGTTCTTC; CDR3aa: CASSILSPDSSYNEQFF
d_gene: NA; abundance: NA; v_gene: TRBV18; j_gene: TRBJ2-7; CDR3nt: TGTGCCAGCTCACCCTCAGGGTGGCAGGGGCTCCACGAGCAGTACTTC; CDR3aa: CASSPSGWQGLHEQYF
d_gene: NA; abundance: NA; v_gene: TRBV19; j_gene: TRBJ1-1; CDR3nt: TGTGCCAGTAGTCGGTCAGGGATGCACACTGAAGCTTTCTTT; CDR3aa: CASSRSGMHTEAFF
d_gene: NA; abundance: NA; v_gene: TRBV18; j_gene: TRBJ2-7; CDR3nt: TGTGCCAGCTCACCCACCCAGGGAAGGTCCTACGAGCAGTACTTC; CDR3aa: CASSPTQGRSYEQYF
d_gene: TRBD1; abundance: NA; v_gene: TRBV11-3; j_gene: TRBJ1-5; CDR3nt: TGTGCCAGCAGCTCGACAGGGGCTCTTAGCAATCAGCCCCAGCATTTT; CDR3aa: CASSSTGALSNQPQHF
d_gene: TRBD1; abundance: NA; v_gene: TRBV6-8; j_gene: TRBJ1-5; CDR3nt: TGTGCCAGCACTACAGGGGGCCCGAGCAATCAGCCCCAGCATTTT; CDR3aa: CASTTGGPSNQPQHF
d_gene: TRBD2; abundance: NA; v_gene: TRBV28; j_gene: TRBJ2-7; CDR3nt: TGTGCCAGCAGAGTAGCGGGGGCTTCCTATGAGCAGTACTTC; CDR3aa: CASRVAGASYEQYF
d_gene: TRBD2; abundance: NA; v_gene: TRBV6-8; j_gene: TRBJ2-5; CDR3nt: TGTGCCAGCAGCCCCCCAAGGACACGCGGACTAGCGGTCCCCGAGACCCAGTACTTC; CDR3aa: CASSPPRTRGLAVPETQYF
d_gene: TRBD1; abundance: once; v_gene: TRBV5-1; j_gene: TRBJ2-3; CDR3nt: TGCGCCAGCAGCCTGGGGACAGGGGCGGCAGATACGCAGTATTTT; CDR3aa: CASSLGTGAADTQYF
d_gene: NA; abundance: NA; v_gene: TRBV6-8; j_gene: TRBJ1-2; CDR3nt: TGTGCCAGCAGCCCTACTATGACTGGTTCCGACTATGGCTACACCTTC; CDR3aa: CASSPTMTGSDYGYTF
d_gene: NA; abundance: NA; v_gene: TRBV6-8; j_gene: TRBJ2-3; CDR3nt: TGTGCCAGCAGTTACTCTCCGACTAGTACAGATACGCAGTATTTT; CDR3aa: CASSYSPTSTDTQYF
d_gene: NA; abundance: NA; v_gene: TRBV1; j_gene: TRBJ2-7; CDR3nt: TGCGCCAGCAGCCCGGGCCCGGGACAGTCTTCCTACGAGCAGTACTTC; CDR3aa: CASSPGPGQSSYEQYF
d_gene: NA; abundance: NA; v_gene: TRBV19; j_gene: TRBJ2-1; CDR3nt: TGTGCCAGTACCCCTGAACCCGTGAAAGTCGGGAGCTCCTACAATGAGCAGTTCTTC; CDR3aa: CASTPEPVKVGSSYNEQFF
d_gene: TRBD1; abundance: NA; v_gene: TRBV29-1; j_gene: TRBJ1-2; CDR3nt: TGCAACGTAAGGACAGGGTATTATGGCTACACCTTC; CDR3aa: CNVRTGYYGYTF
d_gene: NA; abundance: NA; v_gene: TRBV11-3; j_gene: TRBJ1-1; CDR3nt: TGTGCCAGCAGCTTAGTAGCGGGGGGCACTGGTGAAGCTTTCTTT; CDR3aa: CASSLVAGGTGEAFF
d_gene: NA; abundance: NA; v_gene: TRBV11-3; j_gene: TRBJ1-1; CDR3nt: TGTGCCAGCAGTAGCCGCCGGGGGCCCAGATTCACTGAAGCTTTCTTT; CDR3aa: CASSSRRGPRFTEAFF